These T cell receptor beta chains were read from a single sample in a study of blood T cell repertoires in COVID-19. Clones were sequenced by immunoSEQ multiplex PCR, and TCRdb holds only the in-frame ones, with some missing. The data hold some 97,000 clones, with 90% to 95% observed a single time. The specimen was peripheral blood. The receptors originated from a man aged 50 to 59 with active COVID-19. Both conserved end residues are part of each CDR3. Fields, in order: J gene, clone size, V gene, D gene, CDR3 protein, CDR3 DNA. A D gene is named only where the DNA matches it firmly. Size tells how often a clone was seen (once, few, many) or the class of an expanded clone, and some rows leave it out.

>TRBJ2-2|NA|TRBV5-4|NA
CASSLAPGGQGGELFF
TGTGCCAGCAGCTTGGCCCCGGGCGGTCAGGGCGGGGAGCTGTTTTTT
>TRBJ1-3|NA|TRBV9|NA
CASSVVDTLSSGNTIYF
TGTGCCAGCAGCGTAGTGGACACCTTAAGCTCTGGAAACACCATATATTTT
>TRBJ2-2|NA|TRBV3-1/TRBV3-2|TRBD1
CASSPQGAQGGELFF
TGTGCCAGCAGCCCACAGGGGGCGCAAGGCGGGGAGCTGTTTTTT
>TRBJ2-1|NA|TRBV7-2|TRBD2
CASSLASGLDEQFF
TGTGCCAGCAGCTTAGCTAGCGGGTTGGATGAGCAGTTCTTC
>TRBJ2-6|NA|TRBV5-6|TRBD1
CASNSEGQGYAGANVLTF
TGTGCCAGCAATTCAGAGGGACAGGGATATGCTGGGGCCAACGTCCTGACTTTC
>TRBJ2-7|NA|TRBV27|TRBD1
CASSSNPGTAKDEQYF
TGTGCCAGCAGCTCCAATCCCGGGACAGCCAAGGACGAGCAGTACTTC
>TRBJ2-7|NA|TRBV19|NA
CASSINSPYEQYF
TGTGCCAGTAGTATCAACAGTCCCTACGAGCAGTACTTC
>TRBJ1-5|NA|TRBV10-3|NA
CAIRAEGGSNQPQHF
TGTGCCATCAGGGCTGAGGGGGGGAGCAATCAGCCCCAGCATTTT
>TRBJ2-5|NA|TRBV30|TRBD2
CAWSVNGGAETQYF
TGTGCCTGGAGTGTTAACGGGGGGGCGGAGACCCAGTACTTC
>TRBJ2-2|once|TRBV7-8|TRBD2
CASSPGTSGSAGELFF
TGTGCCAGCAGCCCAGGGACTAGCGGGAGTGCCGGGGAGCTGTTTTTT
>TRBJ1-5|NA|TRBV3-1/TRBV3-2|NA
CASSHGSDQPQHF
TGTGCCAGCAGCCATGGCAGCGATCAGCCCCAGCATTTT
>TRBJ2-1|NA|TRBV7-2|TRBD2
CASSSTSGTSGNTQFF
TGTGCCAGCAGCTCCACTTCCGGGACTAGCGGGAATACACAGTTCTTC
>TRBJ2-1|once|TRBV5-1|TRBD2
CASSLSSGTSGLNEQFF
TGCGCCAGCAGCTTATCTTCCGGGACTAGCGGACTCAATGAGCAGTTCTTC